The 9 T cell receptor beta chains listed next were all sequenced from one sample in a study of shared clonotypes between healthy human individuals. Profiling relied on immunoSEQ multiplex PCR, and the TCRdb table lists in-frame clones only, not all of them. The sample lists a few million clones; more than 90% were seen once. Specimen: naive CD4+ T cells sorted from blood. Subset defined: CD45RA+ positively selected. Receptor source: a young man in good health.

This chain uses TRBV4-1 with TRBJ2-3, with 8 positions matching TRBD2. V lost 3 bases, J lost 10 bases, and 6 bases stayed unmatched. CDR3 length: 13 residues. Looked up from germline, CDR1 is MGHRA and CDR2 is YSYEKL. Here the CDR3 DNA reads TGCGCCAGCAGCCACCTTGGACTAGCAGCGCAGTATTTT. Its translation is CASSHLGLAAQYF.

This chain links TRBV18 with TRBJ1-2; possible D gene TRBD1, 5 bases. CDR3 size: 13 residues. The V end lost 4 bases, the J end lost 5 bases, and 11 bases lay between the germline ends. Germline V CDR1 and CDR2: KGHSH, LQKENI. The CDR3 reads CASSRDQSYGYTF. The CDR3 coding sequence is TGTGCCAGCTCACGGGACCAAAGTTATGGCTACACCTTC.

The rearrangement joins TRBV2 to TRBJ2-1; 7 bases are shared with TRBD2. The germline V gene has CDR1 SNHLY and CDR2 FYNNEI. This CDR3 is built from 18 residues. Trimming took 5 bases from V and 0 from J; bases not matched to a gene: 13. The DNA for the CDR3 is TGTGCCAGCAGTCGAAACCGCGGGGGACCAAGCTCCTACAATGAGCAGTTCTTC. Protein product: CASSRNRGGPSSYNEQFF.

The rearrangement links TRBV5-1 to TRBJ2-3; tentatively, D is TRBD1 (5 bases). The CDR3 spans 16 residues. Trimming removed 6 bases at V and 0 bases at J, with 17 bases between. Germline CDR1 reads SGHRS; CDR2 reads YFSETQ. DNA of the CDR3: TGCGCCAGCACCTCCGGCCAAGGGGTTAGCACAGATACGCAGTATTTT. This translates into CASTSGQGVSTDTQYF.

In nucleotides, the CDR3 is TGCGCCAGCAGCTTGAGCCGGGGTTCCTACGAGCAGTACTTC. Translation: CASSLSRGSYEQYF. V is TRBV10-1 and J is TRBJ2-7, with D possibly being TRBD2 (5 bases). Trimming took 6 bases from V and 1 from J, leaving 13 bases between them. The CDR3 sequence is 14 residues long. CDR1 WNHNN and CDR2 SYGVQD come from the germline V gene (reference sequence).

This chain joins TRBV4-1 and TRBJ2-2; D ambiguous. V was clipped by 2 bases and J by 2 bases, with 9 bases between them. The length of the CDR3 is 15 residues. Germline V gene sequence: CDR1 MGHRA, CDR2 YSYEKL. The CDR3 DNA reads as TGCGCCAGCAGCCAATTGGGCGGAAACACCGGGGAGCTGTTTTTT. It codes for CASSQLGGNTGELFF.

J is TRBJ1-4 and V is TRBV2; tentatively, D is TRBD1 (5 bases). In germline, CDR1 is SNHLY, CDR2 FYNNEI. Trimming removed 6 bases from V and 5 bases from J, with 13 bases in between. The CDR3 length is 14 residues. The CDR3 is CASRGTVLNEKLFF. CDR3 DNA: TGTGCCAGCAGAGGGACGGTCTTAAATGAAAAACTGTTTTTT.

The chain links TRBV29-1 to TRBJ1-2, with 9 bases that match TRBD1. The germline CDR1 and CDR2 sequences are SQVTM and ANQGSEA. The CDR3 length is 17 residues. V was clipped by 7 bases and J by 2 bases; unmatched bases: 17. The CDR3 loop is CSAVAPAPGQGNYGYTF. DNA for the CDR3: TGCAGCGCTGTGGCCCCCGCCCCCGGACAGGGGAACTATGGCTACACCTTC.

This clone was counted once. This rearrangement joins TRBV7-3 to TRBJ1-1; D might be TRBD1 (6 bases). The CDR3 has 13 residues. The germline CDR1 and CDR2 sequences are SGHTA and FQGTGA. Trimming shortened V by 4 bases and J by 10 bases, and 16 bases separated the two germline ends. DNA for the CDR3: TGTGCCAGCAGCTCGAGTTTACAGGGTGGAGCTTTCTTT. This codes for CASSSSLQGGAFF.